Listed here is a single T cell receptor beta chain. Its target is unknown. The CDR3 loop spans 14 amino acids. Unmatched junction bases numbered 7, after V lost 5 bases and J lost 3 bases. Germline V gene data show CDR1 as SSHAT and CDR2 as FNYEAQ (reference sequence). This specimen comes from a study of T cells in localized non-small cell lung cancer. Whole-study findings and limits: Adjacent lung had a median around 50 of the 100 largest tumor clones. Of the tissues analyzed, uninvolved adjacent lung showed maximal T cell clonality, greater than tumor. Sequencing was restricted to one tumor region; therefore, heterogeneity remains possible.

Adjacent lung was taken at least 2 cm from the tumor margin, free of atypia. TCRdb keeps only in-frame clones here, not all; method: immunoSEQ multiplex PCR. Of some 1,700 clones in the sample, approximately 30% are singletons; the top ten hold about 20%. This sequence joins TRBV7-7 and TRBJ2-7; 7 bases match TRBD1. The specimen was normal lung tissue next to the tumor, collected before any cancer treatment. The TCR was taken from a male donor at least 60 years old with stage I squamous cell lung carcinoma. This CDR3 is CASSTDRTFYEQYF. Here the CDR3 DNA reads TGTGCCAGCAGCACGGACAGGACGTTCTACGAGCAGTACTTC.